Presented here are 30 T cell receptor beta chains from one specimen sequenced in a study of cytomegalovirus exposure and HLA in healthy donors. In the PCR, 60 Vbeta and 13 Jbeta primers were used. Sequencing used immunoSEQ multiplex PCR; TCRdb keeps in-frame clones, though not all of them. The repertoire holds 90,000 or so clones, with roughly two thirds as singletons. The sequenced sample was PBMCs. All receptors come from a woman between 50 and 59 years old in good health and CMV-seropositive.

The V and J genes are TRBV7-3 and TRBJ1-2, with a tentative D call TRBD1 (6 bases). This CDR3 region has 14 residues. The V end lost 2 bases, the J end lost 8 bases, and 15 bases lay between the germline ends. The germline gives CDR1 SGHTA, CDR2 FQGTGA. CDR3 region: CASSLLPQGDGYTF. DNA of the CDR3: TGTGCCAGCAGCTTACTTCCACAGGGAGACGGCTACACCTTC.

The V call is TRBV19, the J call TRBJ1-5; D gene unclear. Trimming pared 6 bases from V and 3 bases from J, leaving 6 bases between. Germline CDR1 LNHDA, CDR2 SQIVND (reference sequence). CDR3 length: 12 residues. The DNA for the CDR3 is TGTGCCAGTAGGGACTTCAATCAGCCCCAGCATTTT. The encoded protein is CASRDFNQPQHF.

This clone has at least ten counts. V is TRBV19 and J is TRBJ1-1; tentatively, D is TRBD1 (5 bases). The CDR3 totals 11 residues. Deletions cut 8 bases from V and 12 bases from J, with 16 bases between. The V gene's germline CDR1 is LNHDA and CDR2 SQIVND (reference sequence). CDR3 amino acids: CASRTQGGTFF. The CDR3 DNA sequence: TGTGCCAGTCGCACCCAGGGTGGAACTTTCTTT. The whole variable domain, filled in from reference TRBV19 and TRBJ1-1, reads DGGITQSPKYLFRKEGQNVTLSCEQNLNHDAMYWYRQDPGQGLRLIYYSQIVNDFQKGDIAEGYSVSREKKESFPLTVTSAQKNPTAFYLCASRTQGGTFFGQGTRLTVV.

In DNA, the CDR3 is TGTGCCAGCAGTTTCAGGTCGGATCAGCCCCAGCATTTT. It translates to CASSFRSDQPQHF. The V and J genes are TRBV6-6 and TRBJ1-5; D remains unclear. The CDR3 extends over 13 amino acids. V lost 4 bases, J lost 5 bases, and 9 bases lay in between. Germline CDR1 and CDR2: MNHNY and SVGAGI (reference sequence).

The rearrangement joins TRBV9 to TRBJ2-1; TRBD2 matches 11 bases. Germline trimming cut 3 bases from V and 5 bases from J; bases unmatched to any gene: 4. The germline gives CDR1 SGDLS, CDR2 YYNGEE. This CDR3 contains 15 residues. CDR3 loop: CASSAGLAVNNEQFF. The CDR3 DNA is TGTGCCAGCAGCGCGGGACTAGCGGTCAACAATGAGCAGTTCTTC.

The chain couples TRBV5-1 to TRBJ1-6, with D unclear. V lost 0 bases and J 5 bases, leaving 6 bases between the germline ends. Looked up from germline, CDR1 is SGHRS and CDR2 is YFSETQ. The CDR3 runs 14 residues. The CDR3 loop is CASSLGGHNSPLHF. CDR3 in DNA: TGCGCCAGCAGCTTGGGAGGGCATAATTCACCCCTCCACTTT.

The chain is built from TRBV19 and TRBJ2-7; 8 bases match TRBD2. V was pared by 4 bases and J by 3 bases, with 5 bases of the junction left unmatched. Germline loops: CDR1 LNHDA, CDR2 SQIVND (reference sequence). The CDR3 is made up of 14 amino acids. Written as DNA, the CDR3 is TGTGCCAGTAGTAGGACTAGCCTAGTCTACGAGCAGTACTTC. Amino acid sequence: CASSRTSLVYEQYF.

V is TRBV11-2 and J is TRBJ1-2; a weak D match, TRBD1 (6 bases). The CDR3 is 16 amino acids. V lost 0 bases to trimming and J lost 6 bases, with 17 bases between them. Germline V gene sequence: CDR1 SGHAT, CDR2 FQNNGV. CDR3 DNA sequence: TGTGCCAGCAGCTTAGATGTGGGGGGGCTTCAGGATGGCTACACCTTC. Translated: CASSLDVGGLQDGYTF.

This chain joins TRBV18 and TRBJ2-1, with 9 bases that match TRBD1. With 5 bases clipped from V and 14 bases from J, the junction kept 4 bases outside the gene matches. Germline V lookup: CDR1 KGHSH, CDR2 LQKENI. The CDR3 covers 11 residues. CDR3 amino acids: CASSTGTGKFF. In DNA form, the CDR3 reads TGTGCCAGCTCAACCGGGACAGGGAAGTTCTTC.

This rearrangement joins TRBV19 to TRBJ2-7, with 10 bases aligning to TRBD2. From germline, CDR1 is LNHDA and CDR2 SQIVND (reference sequence). Trimming cost V 5 bases and J 2 bases; bases outside gene matches: 3. This CDR3 has 14 residues. The CDR3 region has the DNA TGTGCCAGTAGTTCAGCGGGAGGGCCCTACGAGCAGTACTTC. Translating gives CASSSAGGPYEQYF.

V usage is TRBV7-9 and J usage is TRBJ1-2; 8 positions match TRBD1. Trimming removed 5 bases from V and 14 bases from J; junction bases left unmatched: 13. This CDR3 is built from 13 residues. The V gene's germline CDR1 is SEHNR and CDR2 FQNEAQ (reference sequence). CDR3 in DNA: TGTGCCAGCAGCCCCGGGGCTGAACGGGACAGGACCTTC. This encodes CASSPGAERDRTF.

In DNA, the CDR3 is TGTGCCAGCAGTTTACCCCTAGCCGGGACTAATGAAAAACTGTTTTTT. It translates to CASSLPLAGTNEKLFF. The chain links TRBV28 to TRBJ1-4; D ambiguous. The CDR3 spans 16 residues. From germline, CDR1 is MDHEN and CDR2 SYDVKM. Trimming took off 2 bases at V and 2 bases at J, with 12 bases between the two ends.

The chain joins TRBV20-1 to TRBJ1-2, with D perhaps TRBD1 (5 bases). Trimming pared 1 base from V and 5 bases from J, leaving 5 bases between. Looked up from germline, CDR1 is DFQATT and CDR2 is SNEGSKA (reference sequence). The CDR3 contains 11 residues. CDR3 DNA sequence: TGCAGTGCTAGAGGGACATATGGCTACACCTTC. As protein: CSARGTYGYTF.

V is TRBV11-3 and J is TRBJ1-4; TRBD1 agrees at 8 bases. The ends lost 7 bases at V and 5 bases at J; junction bases unmatched: 12. Germline V CDR1 and CDR2: SGHNT, YENEEA. This CDR3 is built from 16 residues. The CDR3 DNA is TGTGCCAGCACTTTACCCCCGGACAGGGAAAATGAAAAACTGTTTTTT. This gives the protein CASTLPPDRENEKLFF.

The J gene is TRBJ2-2, the V gene TRBV19; 10 nucleotides align to TRBD1. The V and J ends lost 7 bases and 6 bases, in that order; junction bases with no gene match: 11. Germline CDR1 and CDR2: LNHDA and SQIVND (reference sequence). CDR3 length: 16 amino acids. The CDR3 nucleotides are TGTGCCAGTAATAGAGTCGGACAGGGGGTCTCCGGGGAGCTGTTTTTT. Translating it yields CASNRVGQGVSGELFF.

This sequence joins TRBV28 and TRBJ2-2, with 7 bases fitting TRBD2. Trimming took 6 bases from V and 4 from J; bases not matched to a gene: 11. Germline assignment: CDR1 MDHEN and CDR2 SYDVKM. The CDR3 contains 16 residues. The CDR3 nucleotides read TGTGCCAGCAGGGGGGGGACCGCGTCGGGCACCGGGGAGCTGTTTTTT. It yields the protein CASRGGTASGTGELFF. The whole variable domain, remainder taken from reference TRBV28 and TRBJ2-2, is DVKVTQSSRYLVKRTGEKVFLECVQDMDHENMFWYRQDPGLGLRLIYFSYDVKMKEKGDIPEGYSVSREKKERFSLILESASTNQTSMYLCASRGGTASGTGELFFGEGSRLTVL.

V and J are TRBV28 and TRBJ2-4; the D gene is possibly TRBD2 (7 bases). V lost 8 bases and J lost 6, with 14 bases in between. CDR3 size: 13 residues. Germline V gene data show CDR1 as MDHEN and CDR2 as SYDVKM. The CDR3 loop is CASLRGGGNIQYF. The CDR3 DNA reads TGTGCCAGCCTAAGGGGAGGGGGAAACATTCAGTACTTC. Supplemented by reference TRBV28 and TRBJ2-4, the full variable domain reads DVKVTQSSRYLVKRTGEKVFLECVQDMDHENMFWYRQDPGLGLRLIYFSYDVKMKEKGDIPEGYSVSREKKERFSLILESASTNQTSMYLCASLRGGGNIQYFGAGTRLSVL.

This chain joins TRBV2 and TRBJ2-5; perhaps TRBD2 as D (6 bases). The CDR3 contains 13 residues. From germline, CDR1 is SNHLY and CDR2 FYNNEI. V was pared by 7 bases and J by 0 bases, with 9 bases between. As DNA, the CDR3 is TGTGCCAGCATTCGGGACTACCAAGAGACCCAGTACTTC. This encodes CASIRDYQETQYF.

Note on this clone: An end of the junction differs from the germline gene, which may be a read error. The chain has TRBV28 and TRBJ2-1; D is uncertain. The length of the CDR3 is 16 residues. Germline-derived CDR1 and CDR2 are MDHEN and SYDVKM. The CDR3 is CASRAPDFPSDNEQFF. The CDR3 DNA reads as TGTGCCAGCAGGGCTCCAGATTTTCCCTCCGACAATGAGCAGTTCTTC.

The chain uses TRBV6-5 and TRBJ2-7, with 10 bases lining up with TRBD1. The CDR3 contains 13 residues. The ends lost 6 bases at V and 6 bases at J; junction bases unmatched: 5. CDR1 and CDR2 (germline): MNHEY, SVGAGI. CDR3 nucleotide sequence: TGTGCCAGCAGAGCCGGGACAGGGGTCGAGCAGTACTTC. Encoded protein: CASRAGTGVEQYF.

J is TRBJ1-2 and V is TRBV19; D possibly corresponds to TRBD1 (5 bases). Germline V gene data show CDR1 as LNHDA and CDR2 as SQIVND (reference sequence). CDR3 length equals 13 residues. V gave up 3 bases and J gave up 6 bases, with 11 bases separating them. The CDR3: CASSISRVHGYTF. The CDR3 DNA is TGTGCCAGTAGTATCTCCAGGGTTCATGGCTACACCTTC. Drawing the rest from reference TRBV19 and TRBJ1-2, the complete variable domain is DGGITQSPKYLFRKEGQNVTLSCEQNLNHDAMYWYRQDPGQGLRLIYYSQIVNDFQKGDIAEGYSVSREKKESFPLTVTSAQKNPTAFYLCASSISRVHGYTFGSGTRLTVV.

This clone occurred a few times. The chain recombines TRBV19 with TRBJ2-7; maybe TRBD2 (6 bases). Germline V CDR1 and CDR2: LNHDA, SQIVND (reference sequence). Trimming stripped 6 bases from V and 3 bases from J, with 18 bases between. The CDR3 totals 15 residues. CDR3 loop: CASSLRLGPVYEQYF. CDR3 nucleotide sequence: TGTGCCAGTAGCCTTCGACTAGGCCCTGTCTACGAGCAGTACTTC.

This chain uses TRBV5-1 with TRBJ2-7; tentatively, D is TRBD2 (6 bases). The V and J ends lost 0 bases and 0 bases respectively, with 10 bases between them. CDR1 and CDR2 (germline): SGHRS, YFSETQ. This CDR3 is built from 15 residues. The CDR3 reads CASSLVGGTSYEQYF. The DNA of the CDR3 is TGCGCCAGCAGCTTGGTCGGCGGGACCTCCTACGAGCAGTACTTC.

The count of this clone is one. The gene calls are TRBV4-2 and TRBJ1-5; D call uncertain. The V end was cut by 0 bases, the J end by 3 bases, with 9 bases between. Per the germline V gene, CDR1 is LGHNA and CDR2 is YNFKEQ. The CDR3 contains 15 residues. CDR3 sequence (DNA): TGTGCCAGCAGCCAAGAGCAACTGCCCAATCAGCCCCAGCATTTT. Its translation: CASSQEQLPNQPQHF.

The chain carries TRBV19 and TRBJ1-5; TRBD1 matches 9 bases. The CDR3 length is 15 residues. The germline gives CDR1 LNHDA, CDR2 SQIVND (reference sequence). V lost 2 bases, J lost 4 bases, and 3 bases stayed unmatched. In nucleotides, the CDR3 is TGTGCCAGTAGTATACAGGACAGGGGAAATCAGCCCCAGCATTTT. It encodes CASSIQDRGNQPQHF. The full variable domain, its missing parts supplied by reference TRBV19 and TRBJ1-5, is DGGITQSPKYLFRKEGQNVTLSCEQNLNHDAMYWYRQDPGQGLRLIYYSQIVNDFQKGDIAEGYSVSREKKESFPLTVTSAQKNPTAFYLCASSIQDRGNQPQHFGDGTRLSIL.

The chain has TRBV7-2 and TRBJ2-3; TRBD2 might be the D (5 bases). Trimming took 0 bases from V and 5 from J, leaving 12 bases between them. CDR1 and CDR2 from the germline V gene are SGHTA and FQGNSA. The CDR3 has 15 residues. In DNA form, the CDR3 reads TGTGCCAGCAGCTTAGCGCTCTTCCGGGGAGATACGCAGTATTTT. As protein: CASSLALFRGDTQYF.

The chain combines TRBV28 with TRBJ2-3; 8 bases fit TRBD2. Looked up from germline, CDR1 is MDHEN and CDR2 is SYDVKM. This CDR3 spans 16 amino acids. Trimming removed 4 bases from V and 3 bases from J; junction bases left unmatched: 9. In nucleotides, the CDR3 is TGTGCCAGCAGTTGGAGCGGGAGCAGGGAGACAGATACGCAGTATTTT. It translates to CASSWSGSRETDTQYF. The whole variable domain, filled in from reference TRBV28 and TRBJ2-3, reads DVKVTQSSRYLVKRTGEKVFLECVQDMDHENMFWYRQDPGLGLRLIYFSYDVKMKEKGDIPEGYSVSREKKERFSLILESASTNQTSMYLCASSWSGSRETDTQYFGPGTRLTVL.

The genes are TRBV10-3 and TRBJ2-1; a weak D match, TRBD1 (5 bases). V dropped 6 bases and J dropped 0 bases, with 12 bases sitting between them. This CDR3 has 15 amino acids. Germline values: CDR1 ENHRY, CDR2 SYGVKD. CDR3 residues: CAIRDSQGSYNEQFF. DNA of the CDR3: TGTGCCATCAGAGACAGCCAAGGCTCCTACAATGAGCAGTTCTTC.

This clone showed up just once. CDR3 protein: CAWRGDRGLAGYEQYF. The DNA for the CDR3 is TGTGCCTGGAGGGGGGACCGGGGACTAGCTGGATACGAGCAGTACTTC. This chain joins TRBV30 and TRBJ2-7, with 9 bases matching TRBD2. The CDR3 runs 16 residues. V shed 3 bases and J 4 bases; nucleotides not matched to a gene: 13. Per the germline V gene, CDR1 is GTSNPN and CDR2 is SVGIG (reference sequence).

The chain couples TRBV6-4 to TRBJ2-2, with D unresolved. The CDR3 covers 12 residues. Germline loops: CDR1 MRHNA, CDR2 SNTAGT. V shed 2 bases and J shed 7 bases, with 5 bases lying between them. The CDR3 sequence is CASSDVLGELFF. CDR3 sequence (DNA): TGTGCCAGCAGTGACGTCCTCGGGGAGCTGTTTTTT.